Listed here are 26 T cell receptor beta chains from one sample, sequenced in a study of T cells in Graves' hyperthyroidism and ophthalmopathy. TCR beta CDR3 region amplification was performed from RNA transcripts. HTBI primers were the set used in a first-round RT-PCR of the TCR CDR3. TCRdb itself ran the multiplex PCR reads through MiXCR, one entry per CDR3 protein. The sample holds hundreds of thousands of distinct CDR3 sequences, about 20% seen once. The sample was blood. Source of these receptors: a man younger than 40 with Graves' ophthalmopathy.

This clonotype was detected ten times or more. The chain has TRBV24-1 and TRBJ1-2; D is undetermined. The V end was cut by 4 bases, the J end by 2 bases, with 7 bases between. The CDR3 runs to 13 residues. CDR1 is KGHDR and CDR2 is SFDVKD in the germline V gene. CDR3 DNA sequence: TGTGCCACCAGTGAGAACAGCAACTATGGCTACACCTTC. This gives the protein CATSENSNYGYTF.

This clonotype appeared many times. The chain uses TRBV3-1 and TRBJ1-2; D gene ambiguous. Germline loops: CDR1 LGHDT, CDR2 YNNKEL (reference sequence). V was trimmed by 0 bases and J by 8 bases, leaving 13 bases between them. The CDR3 covers 14 residues. CDR3 residues: CASSQDRTGRGYTF. Here the CDR3 DNA reads TGTGCCAGCAGCCAAGATCGGACGGGGAGGGGCTACACCTTC.

The chain combines TRBV19 with TRBJ2-2, with TRBD2 identical over 10 bases. The trim removed 1 base at V and 4 bases at J, leaving 3 bases unmatched. Germline V gene data show CDR1 as LNHDA and CDR2 as SQIVND (reference sequence). The CDR3 contains 16 residues. CDR3 amino acids: CASSIGLAGFTGELFF. The DNA of the CDR3 is TGTGCCAGTAGTATAGGACTAGCGGGCTTCACCGGGGAGCTGTTTTTT. Based on the CDR3 plus reference TRBV19 and TRBJ2-2, the full variable domain is DGGITQSPKYLFRKEGQNVTLSCEQNLNHDAMYWYRQDPGQGLRLIYYSQIVNDFQKGDIAEGYSVSREKKESFPLTVTSAQKNPTAFYLCASSIGLAGFTGELFFGEGSRLTVL.

This clonotype appeared a few times. This chain uses TRBV28 with TRBJ2-7; tentatively, D is TRBD2 (6 bases). The CDR3 is 15 amino acids. The V end was cut by 3 bases, the J end by 4 bases, with 16 bases between. Germline CDR1 MDHEN, CDR2 SYDVKM. The CDR3 here is CASSLKAGLPYEQYF. The CDR3 nucleotides read TGTGCCAGCAGTTTGAAGGCAGGACTACCGTACGAGCAGTACTTC.

This clonotype was detected a few times. The J gene is TRBJ2-1, the V gene TRBV20-1, with D perhaps TRBD1 (5 bases). The CDR3 runs to 13 residues. Per germline, CDR1 DFQATT and CDR2 SNEGSKA (reference sequence). V lost 5 bases, J lost 3 bases, and 11 bases lay in between. In nucleotides, the CDR3 is TGCAGTGCTCCTCTGGACAACTACAATGAGCAGTTCTTC. Its translation is CSAPLDNYNEQFF.

The chain joins TRBV27 to TRBJ2-2; no clear D gene. V was cut by 7 bases and J by 7 bases, with 10 bases left in between. CDR1 and CDR2 (germline): MNHEY, SMNVEV (reference sequence). CDR3 length: 12 residues. CDR3 coding DNA: TGTGCCAGCAAGCGTTCTGGCGGGGAGCTGTTTTTT. Translation gives CASKRSGGELFF.

The rearrangement joins TRBV28 to TRBJ2-1; TRBD2 matches 11 bases. This CDR3 has 17 residues. J lost 7 bases, V lost 3 bases, and 11 bases had no gene match. CDR1 and CDR2 (germline): MDHEN, SYDVKM. The CDR3 reads CASSFSIAGGGFNEQFF. The CDR3, as DNA: TGTGCCAGCAGTTTTTCCATAGCGGGAGGGGGTTTTAATGAGCAGTTCTTC.

This clonotype has only a few counts. The chain links TRBV10-3 to TRBJ2-1; a possible D gene is TRBD1 (5 bases). The germline V and J ends were trimmed by 5 bases and 5 bases, with 10 bases remaining between them. Per the germline V gene, CDR1 is ENHRY and CDR2 is SYGVKD. This CDR3 spans 13 amino acids. The CDR3: CAISRGPNNEQFF. In DNA form, the CDR3 reads TGTGCCATCAGTAGGGGCCCTAACAATGAGCAGTTCTTC.

This clonotype appeared many times. V usage is TRBV28 and J usage is TRBJ1-5; D is uncertain. The V gene's germline CDR1 is MDHEN and CDR2 SYDVKM. V was shortened by 4 bases and J by 3 bases, with 13 bases between the two germline ends. This CDR3 region has 15 residues. The CDR3 DNA is TGTGCCAGCAGTTCCCCCCAGAGCGCCAATCAGCCCCAGCATTTT. Translation gives CASSSPQSANQPQHF. Combining the CDR3 with reference TRBV28 and TRBJ1-5 gives the whole variable domain DVKVTQSSRYLVKRTGEKVFLECVQDMDHENMFWYRQDPGLGLRLIYFSYDVKMKEKGDIPEGYSVSREKKERFSLILESASTNQTSMYLCASSSPQSANQPQHFGDGTRLSIL.

This clonotype appeared a few times. J is TRBJ2-2 and V is TRBV5-1, with 12 bases that match TRBD2. Trimming at V came to 3 bases and at J to 5 bases, leaving 11 bases not matched to a gene. The CDR3 contains 18 residues. Germline V lookup: CDR1 SGHRS, CDR2 YFSETQ. The CDR3 protein is CASSSRLAGEYPTGELFF. CDR3 DNA sequence: TGCGCCAGCAGCTCTAGACTAGCGGGAGAGTACCCAACCGGGGAGCTGTTTTTT.

This clonotype was counted ten times or more. The chain employs TRBV18 and TRBJ2-7, with D possibly TRBD2 on 6 matching bases. CDR1 is KGHSH, CDR2 LQKENI, per germline. This CDR3 comprises 15 residues. Trimming took 3 bases from V and 0 from J, leaving 12 bases between them. The CDR3 region has the DNA TGTGCCAGCTCACCTTCTAGCGTAAGCTCCTACGAGCAGTACTTC. Translation: CASSPSSVSSYEQYF.

This clonotype showed up many times. The chain uses TRBV11-2 and TRBJ1-1; 8 bases align to TRBD1. V lost 3 bases and J lost 4; bases outside the gene matches: 7. The CDR3 is 15 amino acids. Per the germline V gene, CDR1 is SGHAT and CDR2 is FQNNGV. The CDR3 spells CASSFMTGEITEAFF. In DNA form, the CDR3 reads TGTGCCAGCAGCTTTATGACAGGGGAGATCACTGAAGCTTTCTTT.

In this sample, this clonotype turned up many times. The CDR3 nucleotides read TGTGCCAGCTCACCAGGGGCTACGAACACTGAAGCTTTCTTT. This encodes CASSPGATNTEAFF. The J gene is TRBJ1-1, the V gene TRBV18, with D perhaps TRBD1 (5 bases). The CDR3 totals 14 residues. V was cut by 2 bases and J by 1 base, with 8 bases left in between. The germline V gene encodes CDR1 KGHSH and CDR2 LQKENI.

This clonotype showed up just a few times. The chain is built from TRBV6-1 and TRBJ2-1; D may match TRBD1 or TRBD2 (6 bases each). CDR1 is MNHNS and CDR2 is SASEGT in the germline V gene. V was pared by 7 bases and J by 7 bases, with 20 bases between. The CDR3 runs 15 residues. DNA of the CDR3: TGTGCCAGCAAGTCGTTCGGAGGGGGTCATAATGAGCAGTTCTTC. Its protein product is CASKSFGGGHNEQFF.

This clonotype was seen many times. J is TRBJ1-1 and V is TRBV28; D may be TRBD1 (5 bases). The CDR3 consists of 14 residues. Trimming took 6 bases from V and 3 from J, leaving 14 bases between them. CDR1 is MDHEN, CDR2 SYDVKM, per germline. The CDR3 spells CASSRMPGHTEAFF. CDR3 nucleotide sequence: TGTGCCAGCAGCCGCATGCCGGGGCACACTGAAGCTTTCTTT.

This clonotype was counted a few times. The CDR3 bases are TGTGCCAGCAGCGCGTTAGCGGCTCAAGAGACCCAGTACTTC. Translating gives CASSALAAQETQYF. The rearrangement links TRBV9 to TRBJ2-5; weak D call: TRBD2 (6 bases). The V and J ends lost 3 bases and 2 bases respectively, with 11 bases between them. Germline loops: CDR1 SGDLS, CDR2 YYNGEE. CDR3 length: 14 amino acids.

The J gene is TRBJ2-7, the V gene TRBV6-1; 13 bases fit TRBD2. The CDR3 consists of 17 residues. J gave up 0 bases and V 5 bases, and 7 bases lay outside the gene matches. Germline V gene lookup returns CDR1 MNHNS and CDR2 SASEGT. Here the CDR3 reads CASSPGLAGWVSYEQYF. CDR3 DNA sequence: TGTGCCAGCAGTCCGGGACTAGCGGGATGGGTCTCCTACGAGCAGTACTTC.

This clonotype was seen more than once but under ten times. The chain has TRBV3-1 and TRBJ2-3; maybe TRBD2 (5 bases). V lost 3 bases and J lost 1, with 8 bases in between. Looked up from germline, CDR1 is LGHDT and CDR2 is YNNKEL (reference sequence). The length of the CDR3 is 14 residues. CDR3 nucleotide sequence: TGTGCCAGCAGCCAGGCGGGCCGCACAGATACGCAGTATTTT. Amino acid sequence: CASSQAGRTDTQYF.

This clonotype was observed at least ten times. The chain combines TRBV5-1 with TRBJ2-7; 7 bases align to TRBD1. The CDR3 runs to 14 residues. CDR1 SGHRS and CDR2 YFSETQ come from the germline V gene. V trimming: 5 bases; J trimming: 5 bases; junction bases outside the gene matches: 10. Written as DNA, the CDR3 is TGCGCCAGCAGGGTCAGGGGGTTCGAGGACGAGCAGTACTTC. It encodes CASRVRGFEDEQYF.

This clonotype was observed many times. Here the CDR3 DNA reads TGTGCCAGCAGTTTGTATCAGGGGCGAGTAGATACGCAGTATTTT. It encodes CASSLYQGRVDTQYF. V usage is TRBV28 and J usage is TRBJ2-3; possible D gene TRBD1, 6 bases. The CDR3 is 15 amino acids. The germline V and J ends were trimmed by 3 bases and 5 bases, with 15 bases remaining between them. Germline V gives CDR1 MDHEN, CDR2 SYDVKM.

V gene TRBV6-2 or TRBV6-3 combines with J gene TRBJ2-2, with D unresolved. The CDR3 covers 16 residues. With 0 bases removed from V and 6 bases from J, the gap between germline ends came to 14 bases. Germline V gives CDR1 MNHEY, CDR2 SVGEGT. The CDR3 is CASSYSIGSGPGELFF. The CDR3 nucleotides are TGTGCCAGCAGTTACTCGATCGGATCTGGCCCCGGGGAGCTGTTTTTT.

This chain uses TRBV20-1 with TRBJ2-7; 8 bases fit TRBD2. The CDR3 loop spans 15 amino acids. Unmatched junction bases numbered 8, after V lost 0 bases and J lost 4 bases. Germline values: CDR1 DFQATT, CDR2 SNEGSKA (reference sequence). CDR3: CSAREGGTSVYEQYF. As DNA, the CDR3 is TGCAGTGCTAGAGAAGGCGGGACTAGTGTGTACGAGCAGTACTTC.

The chain links TRBV6-1 to TRBJ2-3; D assignment may be TRBD1 or TRBD2 (6 bases each). Per germline, CDR1 MNHNS and CDR2 SASEGT. The CDR3 runs to 15 residues. Trimming left V 5 bases short and J 4 bases short, with 16 bases between. The CDR3 bases are TGTGCCAGCAGTCTCCGAGGGGGAGGAGCAGATACGCAGTATTTT. Its protein is CASSLRGGGADTQYF.

This chain connects TRBV5-1 to TRBJ1-6, with TRBD1 identical over 7 bases. CDR3 length: 15 residues. V shed 5 bases, J shed 11 bases, and the junction held 13 bases outside the gene matches. Germline CDR1 and CDR2: SGHRS and YFSETQ. The CDR3, as DNA: TGCGCCAGCAGTGCAGAGACAGGGCCGATGACACCCCTCCACTTT. It yields the protein CASSAETGPMTPLHF.

The V and J genes are TRBV5-1 and TRBJ2-2; possibly TRBD2 for D (5 bases). Germline V gene sequence: CDR1 SGHRS, CDR2 YFSETQ. This CDR3 has 14 residues. Deletions cut 6 bases from V and 4 bases from J, with 13 bases between. The CDR3 nucleotides read TGCGCCAGCACCCTGGGTAGCGCCACCGGGGAGCTGTTTTTT. Amino acids: CASTLGSATGELFF.

This clonotype was seen at least ten times. This rearrangement joins TRBV10-3 to TRBJ1-1; D possibly corresponds to TRBD1 (6 bases). Germline loops: CDR1 ENHRY, CDR2 SYGVKD. V was cut by 5 bases and J by 0 bases, with 10 bases left in between. The CDR3 totals 14 residues. The CDR3 protein is CAISRQDLNTEAFF. Written as DNA, the CDR3 is TGTGCCATCAGTAGACAGGACTTGAACACTGAAGCTTTCTTT.